This TCR beta chain was identified during a study of T cell repertoires in aging, cancer and after chemotherapy. Study-wide context: Repeat sampling of healthy donors over several months to years showed clear clonal overlap.

General study points: No conclusions about immunological memory after chemotherapy can be drawn from the repertoire data.

This clonotype is labeled as medium-sized. Its specificity is not known. Rearranged V-D-J TRB sequences were amplified with a mixed TRB-A/B primer pool. A single record per CDR3 protein comes from TCRdb applying MiXCR to the multiplex PCR reads. The sample carries about 10,000 distinct CDR3 sequences, roughly 33% recorded once. The template was genomic DNA from peripheral blood, not RNA. The TCR was taken from a human donor in good health. The donor label of this sample is uncertain. Sequencing input: blood.

CDR3 region: CASSERETDTQYF. The CDR3 DNA is TGTGCCAGCAGTGAGCGGGAGACAGATACGCAGTATTTT. This chain uses TRBV6-4 with TRBJ2-3; 7 bases agree with TRBD2. With V trimmed by 3 bases and J by 3 bases, 0 bases remained unmatched. Germline V gene lookup returns CDR1 MRHNA and CDR2 SNTAGT. The CDR3 is 13 residues long.